A selection of T cell receptor beta chains follows, all from one sample in a study of T-cell reconstitution after alpha-beta-depleted transplantation in children. Each CDR3 protein is one row after TCRdb ran MiXCR on the PCR reads. The repertoire holds about 610,000 distinct CDR3 sequences, over 9.5% seen once, with roughly 4% in the top ten. The sequencing here drew on PBMCs from the stem cell graft donor, taken from the stem cell graft. These receptors all stem from a human donor who donated a stem cell graft to a child with acute myeloid leukemia. Each CDR3 is given with its conserved first and last residue. Fields, in order: clone size, J gene, V gene, D gene, CDR3 protein, CDR3 DNA. The D gene is left open where the match is weak. The size entry is marked missing in some rows and otherwise reads once, few, many or a size class.

size: .; J: TRBJ2-2; V: TRBV5-1; D: .; CDR3: CASYSRNTGELFF; DNA: TGCGCCAGCTACTCACGAAACACCGGGGAGCTGTTTTTT
size: many; J: TRBJ2-5; V: TRBV28; D: TRBD1; CDR3: CASSFQGAGKETQYF; DNA: TGTGCCAGCAGTTTTCAGGGGGCAGGCAAAGAGACCCAGTACTTC
size: few; J: TRBJ2-4; V: TRBV30; D: .; CDR3: CAWSAGDNLAKNIQYF; DNA: TGTGCCTGGAGTGCGGGAGACAACCTAGCCAAAAACATTCAGTACTTC
size: few; J: TRBJ2-6; V: TRBV29-1; D: .; CDR3: CSVEDLFPATGANVLTF; DNA: TGCAGCGTTGAAGATCTTTTTCCAGCCACTGGGGCCAACGTCCTGACTTTC
size: few; J: TRBJ2-1; V: TRBV5-1; D: .; CDR3: CASSLSLALRSYNEQFF; DNA: TGCGCCAGCAGCTTGAGCCTAGCGTTGAGATCCTACAATGAGCAGTTCTTC
size: many; J: TRBJ1-4; V: TRBV7-2; D: .; CDR3: CASSPTTSSGEKLFF; DNA: TGTGCCAGCAGTCCAACCACAAGTAGTGGTGAAAAACTGTTTTTT
size: .; J: TRBJ2-7; V: TRBV28; D: TRBD1; CDR3: CASTTGGQGSYEQYF; DNA: TGTGCCAGCACCACTGGGGGACAGGGATCCTACGAGCAGTACTTC
size: many; J: TRBJ1-4; V: TRBV6-5; D: TRBD1; CDR3: CASSWDRGGEKLFF; DNA: TGTGCCAGCAGTTGGGACAGGGGTGGTGAAAAACTGTTTTTT
size: many; J: TRBJ2-7; V: TRBV29-1; D: .; CDR3: CSVVGVGEQYF; DNA: TGCAGCGTTGTCGGGGTAGGCGAGCAGTACTTC
size: .; J: TRBJ1-5; V: TRBV29-1; D: .; CDR3: CSVASGTNQPQHF; DNA: TGCAGCGTTGCGTCAGGTACCAATCAGCCCCAGCATTTT
size: few; J: TRBJ2-2; V: TRBV5-1; D: .; CDR3: CASSLSFPGELFF; DNA: TGCGCCAGCAGCTTGTCATTTCCCGGGGAGCTGTTTTTT
size: .; J: TRBJ2-1; V: TRBV7-3; D: .; CDR3: CASSLSPGPYNEQFF; DNA: TGTGCCAGCAGCTTAAGTCCGGGACCCTACAATGAGCAGTTCTTC
size: many; J: TRBJ2-2; V: TRBV5-5; D: TRBD2; CDR3: CASSSGLADGELFF; DNA: TGTGCCAGCAGCTCGGGACTAGCGGACGGGGAGCTGTTTTTT
size: .; J: TRBJ1-2; V: TRBV20-1; D: .; CDR3: CSAREYTPGNYGYTF; DNA: TGCAGTGCTAGAGAGTATACTCCGGGAAACTATGGCTACACCTTC
size: few; J: TRBJ1-3; V: TRBV28; D: TRBD1; CDR3: CASSPGGQMISGNTIYF; DNA: TGTGCCAGCAGTCCAGGGGGACAGATGATCTCTGGAAACACCATATATTTT
size: .; J: TRBJ1-1; V: TRBV29-1; D: .; CDR3: CSVTGLMGGTEAFF; DNA: TGCAGCGTTACGGGACTCATGGGTGGCACTGAAGCTTTCTTT
size: .; J: TRBJ2-7; V: TRBV7-9; D: .; CDR3: CASSEPEQGPYEQYF; DNA: TGTGCCAGCAGCGAACCAGAACAGGGTCCCTACGAGCAGTACTTC
size: .; J: TRBJ2-7; V: TRBV19; D: TRBD2; CDR3: CASRAGITYEQYF; DNA: TGTGCCAGTAGAGCGGGGATTACCTACGAGCAGTACTTC
size: many; J: TRBJ2-7; V: TRBV11-1; D: .; CDR3: CASSLGTANYEQYF; DNA: TGTGCCAGCAGCTTAGGGACAGCTAACTACGAGCAGTACTTC
size: few; J: TRBJ2-7; V: TRBV12-3/TRBV12-4; D: TRBD1; CDR3: CASSHTGETYEQYF; DNA: TGTGCCAGCAGTCATACAGGGGAAACCTACGAGCAGTACTTC
size: few; J: TRBJ2-1; V: TRBV20-1; D: TRBD2; CDR3: CSAKLADLWNEQFF; DNA: TGCAGTGCCAAACTAGCGGACCTTTGGAATGAGCAGTTCTTC
size: few; J: TRBJ2-1; V: TRBV9; D: .; CDR3: CASSPRTGRGEQFF; DNA: TGTGCCAGCAGCCCCCGGACCGGCCGGGGAGAGCAGTTCTTC
size: .; J: TRBJ1-5; V: TRBV7-8; D: TRBD1; CDR3: CASSLARQGLSINQPQHF; DNA: TGTGCCAGCAGCTTAGCGCGACAGGGTTTGAGTATTAATCAGCCCCAGCATTTT
size: many; J: TRBJ1-3; V: TRBV7-9; D: .; CDR3: CASSSGETSGNTIYF; DNA: TGTGCCAGCAGCTCAGGTGAAACATCAGGAAACACCATATATTTT
size: many; J: TRBJ2-7; V: TRBV27; D: TRBD2; CDR3: CASSALGPSGSYEQYF; DNA: TGTGCCAGCAGTGCGCTAGGACCTAGCGGGAGTTACGAGCAGTACTTC
size: few; J: TRBJ2-3; V: TRBV29-1; D: .; CDR3: CSVESGGTSSADTQYF; DNA: TGCAGCGTTGAATCGGGCGGGACTTCCAGTGCAGATACGCAGTATTTT
size: few; J: TRBJ2-1; V: TRBV5-1; D: TRBD2; CDR3: CASSLGRGTSGSKRVPYNEQFF; DNA: TGCGCCAGCAGCTTGGGACGTGGGACTAGCGGGAGTAAGAGGGTCCCCTACAATGAGCAGTTCTTC
size: few; J: TRBJ2-6; V: TRBV2; D: TRBD1; CDR3: CASGQGSTGANVLTF; DNA: TGTGCCAGTGGACAGGGGAGCACTGGGGCCAACGTCCTGACTTTC
size: .; J: TRBJ2-5; V: TRBV5-5; D: TRBD1; CDR3: CASSLGDRGGPQETQYF; DNA: TGTGCCAGCAGCTTGGGGGACAGGGGCGGACCTCAAGAGACCCAGTACTTC
size: .; J: TRBJ2-7; V: TRBV7-8; D: .; CDR3: CASSLDGFSYEQYF; DNA: TGTGCCAGCAGCTTGGACGGATTCTCCTACGAGCAGTACTTC
size: .; J: TRBJ1-2; V: TRBV20-1; D: TRBD1; CDR3: CSAYKQGGYGYTF; DNA: TGCAGTGCTTATAAACAGGGGGGGTATGGCTACACCTTC
size: few; J: TRBJ2-7; V: TRBV5-1; D: .; CDR3: CASSLSGGVVEQYF; DNA: TGCGCCAGCAGCCTGTCTGGAGGGGTAGTCGAGCAGTACTTC
size: few; J: TRBJ1-3; V: TRBV7-9; D: .; CDR3: CASSLTVSSGNTIYF; DNA: TGTGCCAGCAGCTTAACAGTAAGCTCTGGAAACACCATATATTTT
size: .; J: TRBJ2-1; V: TRBV7-8; D: .; CDR3: CASSFRANPYNEQFF; DNA: TGTGCCAGCAGCTTTCGGGCCAACCCCTACAATGAGCAGTTCTTC
size: .; J: TRBJ2-5; V: TRBV15; D: TRBD2; CDR3: CATSRAGTRKETQYF; DNA: TGTGCCACCAGCAGAGCCGGGACTAGGAAAGAGACCCAGTACTTC
size: .; J: TRBJ2-5; V: TRBV6-2/TRBV6-3; D: .; CDR3: CASSYSYRDRQETQYF; DNA: TGTGCCAGCAGTTACTCTTACCGGGACCGTCAAGAGACCCAGTACTTC
size: .; J: TRBJ2-7; V: TRBV2; D: TRBD2; CDR3: CASSERTSGLFEQYF; DNA: TGTGCCAGCAGTGAAAGGACTAGCGGGCTCTTTGAGCAGTACTTC
size: .; J: TRBJ2-7; V: TRBV21-1; D: .; CDR3: CASSAGTSGRVGYEQYF; DNA: TGTGCCAGCAGCGCCGGGACTAGCGGGAGAGTAGGGTACGAGCAGTACTTC
size: many; J: TRBJ2-1; V: TRBV10-3; D: .; CDR3: CAIRYSAVYNEQFF; DNA: TGTGCCATCAGGTACTCCGCGGTCTACAATGAGCAGTTCTTC
size: many; J: TRBJ2-3; V: TRBV29-1; D: .; CDR3: CSVERGSGAALSTDTQYF; DNA: TGCAGCGTTGAAAGAGGATCGGGAGCGGCCCTTAGCACAGATACGCAGTATTTT
size: many; J: TRBJ2-1; V: TRBV7-3; D: .; CDR3: CASSLEGVRNEQFF; DNA: TGTGCCAGCAGCTTAGAGGGAGTGAGGAATGAGCAGTTCTTC
size: .; J: TRBJ2-1; V: TRBV7-8; D: TRBD1; CDR3: CASSLAGTGAARGQFF; DNA: TGTGCCAGCAGCTTGGCCGGGACAGGGGCCGCCCGAGGGCAGTTCTTC
size: .; J: TRBJ1-4; V: TRBV15; D: .; CDR3: CATSSGGLGQANEKLFF; DNA: TGTGCCACCAGCAGTGGTGGATTAGGTCAAGCTAATGAAAAACTGTTTTTT
size: few; J: TRBJ1-1; V: TRBV11-2; D: TRBD1; CDR3: CASSLLLRPGQILNTEAFF; DNA: TGTGCCAGCAGCTTACTCCTGCGGCCGGGACAGATATTGAACACTGAAGCTTTCTTT
size: .; J: TRBJ2-1; V: TRBV10-3; D: TRBD2; CDR3: CAITTKGGGSTYNEQFF; DNA: TGTGCCATCACCACAAAGGGAGGCGGGAGTACCTACAATGAGCAGTTCTTC
size: .; J: TRBJ2-6; V: TRBV15; D: .; CDR3: CATSRVPYPYSGANVLTF; DNA: TGTGCCACCAGCAGAGTACCGTATCCGTACTCTGGGGCCAACGTCCTGACTTTC
size: .; J: TRBJ2-1; V: TRBV29-1; D: TRBD2; CDR3: CSVEGGWSGMPYNEQFF; DNA: TGCAGCGTTGAAGGGGGTTGGAGCGGGATGCCCTACAATGAGCAGTTCTTC
size: few; J: TRBJ2-2; V: TRBV28; D: .; CDR3: CASTLPPLGTGELFF; DNA: TGTGCCAGCACCCTGCCCCCGCTAGGAACCGGGGAGCTGTTTTTT
size: many; J: TRBJ2-2; V: TRBV2; D: .; CDR3: CASNRDNTGELFF; DNA: TGTGCCAGCAATAGGGATAACACCGGGGAGCTGTTTTTT
size: .; J: TRBJ1-6; V: TRBV5-1; D: .; CDR3: CASSLAGTRRVTSSPLHF; DNA: TGCGCCAGCAGCTTGGCTGGGACAAGGCGTGTCACAAGTTCACCCCTCCACTTT
size: few; J: TRBJ1-1; V: TRBV30; D: .; CDR3: CAWGAVRAEAFF; DNA: TGTGCCTGGGGGGCCGTGAGGGCTGAAGCTTTCTTT
size: many; J: TRBJ2-3; V: TRBV6-5; D: .; CDR3: CASSYRGQTTDTQYF; DNA: TGTGCCAGCAGTTACAGAGGACAGACCACAGATACGCAGTATTTT
size: .; J: TRBJ1-2; V: TRBV7-2; D: TRBD1; CDR3: CASSTMTGVYGYTF; DNA: TGTGCCAGCAGCACCATGACAGGGGTCTATGGCTACACCTTC
size: many; J: TRBJ2-5; V: TRBV6-1; D: .; CDR3: CASSPRPTSQETQYF; DNA: TGTGCCAGCAGCCCCAGACCGACTAGCCAAGAGACCCAGTACTTC
size: many; J: TRBJ2-1; V: TRBV7-8; D: TRBD2; CDR3: CASSLGGTSGAQSSYNEQFF; DNA: TGTGCCAGCAGCTTAGGGGGGACTAGCGGGGCCCAGAGCTCCTACAATGAGCAGTTCTTC
size: few; J: TRBJ1-1; V: TRBV20-1; D: TRBD1; CDR3: CSAETGGTEAFF; DNA: TGCAGTGCCGAGACAGGGGGCACTGAAGCTTTCTTT
size: few; J: TRBJ2-7; V: TRBV2; D: TRBD2; CDR3: CASGPVAGGYEQYF; DNA: TGTGCCAGCGGTCCGGTAGCGGGAGGGTACGAGCAGTACTTC
size: .; J: TRBJ2-5; V: TRBV29-1; D: TRBD2; CDR3: CSVVGLVPEETQYF; DNA: TGCAGCGTTGTGGGACTAGTCCCCGAAGAGACCCAGTACTTC
size: few; J: TRBJ1-2; V: TRBV7-2; D: .; CDR3: CASSPQATYGYTF; DNA: TGTGCCAGCAGTCCACAGGCTACCTATGGCTACACCTTC
size: few; J: TRBJ1-2; V: TRBV28; D: .; CDR3: CASSSRDTYGYTF; DNA: TGTGCCAGCAGTTCCCGGGACACCTATGGCTACACCTTC